These T cell receptor beta chains were read from a single sample in a study of blood T cells in healthy people across ages. Using its own MiXCR run on the 5' RACE reads, TCRdb lists one record per CDR3 protein. The sample consists of fewer than 900,000 distinct CDR3 sequences, under 40% of them appearing once. Sequencing used blood. Receptor source: a man between 18 and 35 years old in good health. CDR3s include the opening cysteine and the closing phenylalanine or tryptophan. Fields, in order: clone size, V gene, D gene, J gene, CDR3 DNA, CDR3 protein. A D gene is named only where the DNA matches it firmly. Some rows have no size entry. The others give once, few or many, or a class for an expanded clone.

NA	TRBV3-1	NA	TRBJ2-2	TGTGCCAGCAGCCAAGAATGGACAGACGTGAACACCGGGGAGCTGTTTTTT	CASSQEWTDVNTGELFF
NA	TRBV7-8	NA	TRBJ1-2	TGTGCCAGCAGCTCGGATGTCGCGCGCTACACCTTC	CASSSDVARYTF
NA	TRBV12-3/TRBV12-4	NA	TRBJ1-2	TGTGCCAGCAGTCCGACGGGGCCCGCTAACTATGGCTACACCTTC	CASSPTGPANYGYTF
few	TRBV7-3	NA	TRBJ1-2	TGTGCCAGCAGCTTAGGTCTAGACCGGGACGGATGGGTTCGCGCTAACTATGGCTACACCTTC	CASSLGLDRDGWVRANYGYTF
NA	TRBV28	NA	TRBJ1-6	TGTGCCAGCAGTCCCCGGTCCGTCCCCCTCCACTTT	CASSPRSVPLHF
few	TRBV6-2/TRBV6-3	NA	TRBJ2-1	TGTGCCAGCAGTTATGACAGGTATGAGCAGTTCTTC	CASSYDRYEQFF
NA	TRBV7-2	NA	TRBJ2-5	TGTGCCAGCAGCGTCGCCTTTGCTCTCCAGATTGAGCAGTACTTC	CASSVAFALQIEQYF
few	TRBV7-9	NA	TRBJ1-1	TGTGCCAGCAGCTTAGTGGGGGTTGGTGACCGACGGAGCACTGAAGCTTTCTTT	CASSLVGVGDRRSTEAFF
NA	TRBV20-1	TRBD1	TRBJ1-5	TGCAGTGCCCCGACAGGGGCCAATCAGCCCCAGCATTTT	CSAPTGANQPQHF
few	TRBV5-5	NA	TRBJ2-4	TGTGCCAGCAGTTTAGCCTCGGCGGCCAAAAACATTCAGTACTTC	CASSLASAAKNIQYF
NA	TRBV10-3	TRBD1	TRBJ2-5	TGTGCCAGCAAAGCAGGACAGGCGGAGGAGACCCAGTACTTC	CASKAGQAEETQYF
NA	TRBV3-1	NA	TRBJ1-1	TGTGCCAGCAGCCAGGCAGCTCACACTGAAGCTTTCTTT	CASSQAAHTEAFF
NA	TRBV6-2/TRBV6-3	NA	TRBJ2-3	TGTGCCAACAAGACGACGGGGGCGCGCACAGATACGCAGTATTTT	CANKTTGARTDTQYF
NA	TRBV5-1	TRBD2	TRBJ2-5	TGCGCCGGCAGCTTCGGACTAGCGGGGTCTAATGAGCAGTACTTC	CAGSFGLAGSNEQYF